This T cell receptor (beta chain) was recorded in a study of blood T cell repertoires in COVID-19. About the study: Both acute and convalescent COVID-19 samples were obtained from the United States, Italy and Spain.

Profiled with immunoSEQ multiplex PCR; TCRdb holds only in-frame clones, not every one. Among approximately 220,000 clones listed, over 70% were seen once. Trimming cost V 8 bases and J 3 bases, with 16 bases left between them. The CDR3 has 14 residues. Germline-derived CDR1 and CDR2 are MNHEY and SVGAGI. Sequencing used peripheral blood. This TCR was recovered from a man aged 40-55 years with acute or convalescent COVID-19. J is TRBJ1-1 and V is TRBV6-5; TRBD1 might be the D (5 bases). CDR3 in amino acids: CASRALTGDTEAFF. For the CDR3, the DNA is TGTGCCAGCCGGGCCCTGACGGGGGACACTGAAGCTTTCTTT.